A selection of T cell receptor beta chains follows, all from one sample in a study of graft-versus-host responses after intestinal transplantation. These TCRs' antigens remain unknown. Using immunoSEQ multiplex PCR, the repertoire was profiled, and TCRdb retains in-frame clones only, with some absent. The table includes approximately 89,000 clones, about 93% detected once. The sample in question was unstimulated CD8+ T cells sorted from spleen or lymph node cells, obtained before transplant. The receptors originated from a human donor who was the organ donor for an intestinal transplant. Both conserved end residues are part of each CDR3. A D gene is named only where the DNA matches it firmly. For some rows the clone size is stated as once, few or many, or as a class when expanded; others skip it.

d_gene,abundance,v_gene,j_gene,CDR3aa,CDR3nt
TRBD1,-,TRBV28,TRBJ2-5,CASRIAGTAPPETQYF,TGTGCCAGCAGGATTGCCGGGACAGCTCCCCCAGAGACCCAGTACTTC
TRBD1,-,TRBV6-4,TRBJ2-1,CASSARTGEGNEQFF,TGTGCCAGCAGCGCCCGGACAGGGGAGGGCAATGAGCAGTTCTTC
-,-,TRBV13,TRBJ1-1,CASSLGSGTEAFF,TGTGCCAGCAGCTTAGGCTCCGGCACTGAAGCTTTCTTT
TRBD1,once,TRBV7-9,TRBJ2-3,CASSSRDSVADTQYF,TGTGCCAGCAGCTCCCGGGACAGTGTGGCGGATACGCAGTATTTT
-,-,TRBV7-6,TRBJ2-1,CASSPSNEQFF,TGTGCCAGCAGTCCGAGCAATGAGCAGTTCTTC
-,-,TRBV27,TRBJ2-3,CASSKLKVGGLRGRADTQYF,TGTGCCAGCTCAAAGTTGAAGGTGGGGGGGCTCCGAGGGAGGGCAGATACGCAGTATTTT
TRBD2,-,TRBV14,TRBJ2-2,CASSPPAGGGNTGELFF,TGTGCCAGCAGCCCCCCAGCGGGGGGTGGGAACACCGGGGAGCTGTTTTTT
TRBD2,-,TRBV7-2,TRBJ2-1,CASSQSGTSYNEQFF,TGTGCCAGCAGCCAGAGCGGGACCTCCTACAATGAGCAGTTCTTC
-,once,TRBV2,TRBJ1-1,CASRARRTAEAFF,TGTGCCAGCAGGGCCCGGAGGACGGCCGAAGCTTTCTTT
-,-,TRBV5-4,TRBJ2-1,CASSSPGNLDEQFF,TGTGCCAGCAGCTCGCCGGGTAATCTGGATGAGCAGTTCTTC
TRBD1,-,TRBV19,TRBJ1-2,CASSPGQGELHGYTF,TGTGCCAGTAGTCCCGGACAGGGGGAGCTTCATGGCTACACCTTC
-,-,TRBV7-9,TRBJ1-1,CASSLAIPLGGTEAFF,TGTGCCAGCAGCTTAGCGATCCCTCTGGGCGGGACGGAAGCTTTCTTT
TRBD1,-,TRBV5-1,TRBJ2-2,CASSLLQDRENTGELFF,TGCGCCAGCAGCTTGTTACAGGACAGGGAGAACACCGGGGAGCTGTTTTTT
-,-,TRBV19,TRBJ1-1,CASSRGSMNTEAFF,TGTGCCAGTAGTAGAGGTTCAATGAACACTGAAGCTTTCTTT
TRBD2,few,TRBV5-6,TRBJ2-7,CATTPGLGDYEQYF,TGTGCCACCACTCCGGGACTAGGGGACTACGAGCAGTACTTC
-,-,TRBV4-2,TRBJ2-3,CASSSSLVGATSTDTQYF,TGTGCCAGCAGCTCGAGCCTGGTGGGGGCTACTAGCACAGATACGCAGTATTTT
TRBD2,-,TRBV6-5,TRBJ2-5,CASTLTGGSGETQYF,TGTGCCAGCACCCTCACCGGGGGGTCGGGGGAGACCCAGTACTTC
TRBD2,-,TRBV4-3,TRBJ2-6,CASSQGSGRSAGANVLTF,TGCGCCAGCAGCCAAGGGAGCGGGAGAAGCGCTGGGGCCAACGTCCTGACTTTC
-,-,TRBV19,TRBJ1-3,CASTPKSGNTIYF,TGTGCCAGTACCCCCAAATCCGGAAACACCATATATTTT
TRBD1,-,TRBV7-2,TRBJ1-1,CASSPEGGAWRAFF,TGTGCCAGCAGCCCAGAAGGGGGCGCTTGGCGAGCTTTCTTT
-,-,TRBV16,TRBJ1-1,CASSREPPLTEAFF,TGTGCCAGCAGCCGTGAGCCCCCGCTCACTGAAGCTTTCTTT
-,-,TRBV1,TRBJ1-1,CTSGQGDTEAFF,TGCACCAGCGGACAGGGGGACACTGAAGCTTTCTTT
-,-,TRBV5-6,TRBJ2-3,CASSLGGTTQYF,TGTGCCAGCAGCTTGGGCGGGACGACGCAGTATTTT
-,once,TRBV6-7,TRBJ1-6,CATCGRPSSYNSPLHF,TGTGCCACCTGTGGGCGCCCGAGCTCCTATAATTCACCCCTCCACTTT
-,-,TRBV20-1,TRBJ2-7,CSAGTPYEQYF,TGCAGTGCAGGGACTCCCTACGAGCAGTACTTC
-,-,TRBV5-1,TRBJ1-4,CASSAGGLSEKLFF,TGCGCCAGCAGCGCGGGGGGGCTAAGTGAAAAACTGTTTTTT
-,-,TRBV27,TRBJ1-1,CASSPPPRGGPNTEAFF,TGTGCCAGCAGTCCACCCCCCCGGGGAGGCCCGAACACTGAAGCTTTCTTT
-,-,TRBV6-1,TRBJ2-1,CASSEFQRNEQFF,TGTGCCAGCAGTGAGTTTCAGCGCAATGAGCAGTTCTTC
-,-,TRBV6-4,TRBJ2-5,CASNIRGWETQYF,TGTGCCAGCAACATCCGGGGGTGGGAGACCCAGTACTTC
TRBD2,-,TRBV5-5,TRBJ2-5,CASSHWGLVTRETQYF,TGTGCCAGCAGCCATTGGGGACTAGTAACGCGAGAGACCCAGTACTTC
-,once,TRBV28,TRBJ2-2,CASSFSLEVGGELFF,TGTGCCAGCAGTTTCTCCCTTGAGGTGGGCGGGGAGCTGTTTTTT
TRBD1,-,TRBV6-6,TRBJ2-5,CATWLGGRETQYF,TGTGCCACCTGGTTAGGGGGCCGAGAGACCCAGTACTTC
TRBD2,-,TRBV27,TRBJ2-7,CASSSGTTPYEQYF,TGTGCCAGCAGTTCCGGGACTACCCCCTACGAGCAGTACTTC
-,-,TRBV27,TRBJ2-7,CASSSTSFNREQYF,TGTGCCAGCAGTTCGACTAGTTTCAATCGCGAGCAGTACTTC
-,-,TRBV7-3,TRBJ2-5,CASSPGLWPNQETQYF,TGTGCCAGCAGCCCCGGACTCTGGCCCAACCAAGAGACCCAGTACTTC
TRBD1,few,TRBV30,TRBJ1-1,CAWSVLGQGYTEAFF,TGTGCCTGGAGTGTTCTGGGACAGGGGTACACTGAAGCTTTCTTT
TRBD1,-,TRBV4-1,TRBJ1-6,CASSQGQGVNSPLHF,TGCGCCAGCAGCCAGGGCCAGGGGGTGAATTCACCCCTCCACTTT
-,-,TRBV4-3,TRBJ2-3,CASSQDLASTDTQYF,TGCGCCAGCAGCCAAGATCTAGCTTCCACAGATACGCAGTATTTT
TRBD1,-,TRBV4-1,TRBJ1-2,CASSLRDRAYQGGYTF,TGCGCCAGCAGCCTCCGGGACAGGGCTTATCAGGGTGGCTACACCTTC
-,-,TRBV2,TRBJ2-7,CASSPGPGPYYEQYF,TGTGCCAGCAGTCCAGGCCCAGGTCCTTACTACGAGCAGTACTTC
-,-,TRBV28,TRBJ2-1,CASSSTRRAFNNEQFF,TGTGCCAGCAGTTCGACTCGGAGGGCCTTCAACAATGAGCAGTTCTTC
TRBD2,-,TRBV9,TRBJ2-7,CASSETSGRTGEQYF,TGTGCCAGCAGCGAGACTAGCGGGAGAACGGGTGAGCAGTACTTC
TRBD1,-,TRBV7-9,TRBJ2-3,CASTFGDRETDTQYF,TGTGCCAGCACCTTCGGGGACAGGGAAACAGATACGCAGTATTTT
-,-,TRBV7-2,TRBJ2-7,CASSLAMGGANEQYF,TGTGCCAGCAGCTTAGCGATGGGGGGAGCCAACGAGCAGTACTTC
-,once,TRBV7-2,TRBJ2-1,CASSLLVASHNEQFF,TGTGCCAGCAGCTTACTAGTGGCTTCGCACAATGAGCAGTTCTTC
-,once,TRBV6-5,TRBJ2-1,CASRTSPSYEQFF,TGTGCCAGCAGAACGAGTCCATCCTATGAGCAGTTCTTC
-,-,TRBV28,TRBJ1-2,CASSFIRGRYGYTF,TGTGCCAGCAGTTTTATCAGGGGTCGGTATGGCTACACCTTC